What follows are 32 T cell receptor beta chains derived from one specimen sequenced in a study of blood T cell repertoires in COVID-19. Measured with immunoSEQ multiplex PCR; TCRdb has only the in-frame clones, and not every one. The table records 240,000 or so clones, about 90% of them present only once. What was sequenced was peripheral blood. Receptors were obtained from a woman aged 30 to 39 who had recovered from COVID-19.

The CDR3 DNA sequence: TGTGCCAGCTCACCACCGTTCGGGGGGGCAGGAGAGCAGTTCTTC. Translated: CASSPPFGGAGEQFF. This chain connects TRBV18 to TRBJ2-1; 8 bases map to TRBD2. V shed 0 bases and J 10 bases; nucleotides not matched to a gene: 8. Germline lookup yields CDR1 KGHSH and CDR2 LQKENI. This CDR3 is built from 15 residues.

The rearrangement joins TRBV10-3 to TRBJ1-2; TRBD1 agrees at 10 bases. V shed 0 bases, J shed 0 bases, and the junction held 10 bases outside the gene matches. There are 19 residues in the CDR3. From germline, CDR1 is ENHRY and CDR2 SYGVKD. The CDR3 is CAISESYGQGEKTNYGYTF. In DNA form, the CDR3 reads TGTGCCATCAGTGAGTCTTACGGACAGGGGGAGAAAACTAACTATGGCTACACCTTC.

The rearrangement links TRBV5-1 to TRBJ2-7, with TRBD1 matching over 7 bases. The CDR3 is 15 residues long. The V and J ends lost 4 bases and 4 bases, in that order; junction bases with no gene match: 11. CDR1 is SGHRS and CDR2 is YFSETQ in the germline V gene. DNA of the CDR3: TGCGCCAGCAGCGCCCGACAGGGTCTTCGGTACGAGCAGTACTTC. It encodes CASSARQGLRYEQYF.

The CDR3 coding sequence is TGTGCCAGCTCACCAGTTACAGGGGGTTCCACCGGGGAGCTGTTTTTT. The encoded protein is CASSPVTGGSTGELFF. This rearrangement joins TRBV18 to TRBJ2-2; TRBD1 matches 8 bases. The trim removed 2 bases at V and 4 bases at J, leaving 6 bases unmatched. Per germline, CDR1 KGHSH and CDR2 LQKENI. The CDR3 runs to 16 residues.

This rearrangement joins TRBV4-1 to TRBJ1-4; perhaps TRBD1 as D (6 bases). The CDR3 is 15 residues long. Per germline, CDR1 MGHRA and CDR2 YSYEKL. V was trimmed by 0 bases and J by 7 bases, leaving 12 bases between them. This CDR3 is CASSQEGQGIEKLFF. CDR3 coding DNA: TGCGCCAGCAGCCAAGAAGGGCAGGGGATTGAAAAACTGTTTTTT.

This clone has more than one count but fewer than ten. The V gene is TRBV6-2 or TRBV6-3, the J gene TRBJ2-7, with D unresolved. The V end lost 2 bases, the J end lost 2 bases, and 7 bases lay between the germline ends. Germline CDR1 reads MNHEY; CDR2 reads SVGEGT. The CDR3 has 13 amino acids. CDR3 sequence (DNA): TGTGCCAGCAGTTACGCAGGCACCTACGAGCAGTACTTC. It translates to CASSYAGTYEQYF.

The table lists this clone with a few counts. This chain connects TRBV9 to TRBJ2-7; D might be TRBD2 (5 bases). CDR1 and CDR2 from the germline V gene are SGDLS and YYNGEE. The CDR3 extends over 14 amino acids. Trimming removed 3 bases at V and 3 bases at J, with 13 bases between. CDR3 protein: CASSGGGLSYEQYF. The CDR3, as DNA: TGTGCCAGCAGCGGAGGAGGACTGAGCTACGAGCAGTACTTC.

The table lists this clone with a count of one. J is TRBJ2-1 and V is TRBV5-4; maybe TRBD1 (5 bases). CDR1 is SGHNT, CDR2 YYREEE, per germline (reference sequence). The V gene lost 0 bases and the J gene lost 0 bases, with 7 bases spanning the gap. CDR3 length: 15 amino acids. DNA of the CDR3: TGTGCCAGCAGCTTGGGACAGAACTCCTACAATGAGCAGTTCTTC. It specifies CASSLGQNSYNEQFF.

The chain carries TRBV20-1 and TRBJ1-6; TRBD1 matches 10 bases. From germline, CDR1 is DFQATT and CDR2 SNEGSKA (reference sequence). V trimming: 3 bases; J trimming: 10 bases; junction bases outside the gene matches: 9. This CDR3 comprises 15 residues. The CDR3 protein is CSASAPGQGFSPLHF. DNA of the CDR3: TGCAGTGCTAGTGCTCCGGGACAGGGGTTCTCACCCCTCCACTTT.

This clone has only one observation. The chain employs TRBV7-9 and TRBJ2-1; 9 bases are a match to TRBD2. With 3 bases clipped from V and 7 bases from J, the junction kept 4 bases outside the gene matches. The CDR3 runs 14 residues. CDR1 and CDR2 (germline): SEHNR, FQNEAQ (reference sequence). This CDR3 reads CASSLASGANEQFF. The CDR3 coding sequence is TGTGCCAGCAGCTTGGCTAGCGGGGCGAATGAGCAGTTCTTC.

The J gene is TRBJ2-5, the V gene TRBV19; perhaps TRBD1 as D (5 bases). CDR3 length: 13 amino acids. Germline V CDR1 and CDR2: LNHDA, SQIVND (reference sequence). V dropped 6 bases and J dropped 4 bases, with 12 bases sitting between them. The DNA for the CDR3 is TGTGCCAGTAGCCAGGGATTAGGAGAGACCCAGTACTTC. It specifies CASSQGLGETQYF.

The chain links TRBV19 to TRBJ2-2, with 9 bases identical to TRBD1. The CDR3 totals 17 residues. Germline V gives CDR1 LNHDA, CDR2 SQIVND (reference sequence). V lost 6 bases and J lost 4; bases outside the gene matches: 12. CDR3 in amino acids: CASSNLRDRVATGELFF. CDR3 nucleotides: TGTGCCAGTAGCAACCTACGGGACAGGGTCGCCACCGGGGAGCTGTTTTTT.

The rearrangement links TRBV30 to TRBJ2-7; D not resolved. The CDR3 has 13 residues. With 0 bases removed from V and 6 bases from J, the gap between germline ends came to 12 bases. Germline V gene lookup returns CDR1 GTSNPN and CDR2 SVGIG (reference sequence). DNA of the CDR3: TGTGCCTGGAGTGTACGGAGTAGCACCGAGCAGTACTTC. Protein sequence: CAWSVRSSTEQYF.

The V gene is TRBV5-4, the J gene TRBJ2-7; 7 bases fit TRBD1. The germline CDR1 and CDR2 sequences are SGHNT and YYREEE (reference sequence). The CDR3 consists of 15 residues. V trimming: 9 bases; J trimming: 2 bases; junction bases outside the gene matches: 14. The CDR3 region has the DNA TGTGCCATCCTCACTCGGGACAGCCGGACCTACGAGCAGTACTTC. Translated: CAILTRDSRTYEQYF.

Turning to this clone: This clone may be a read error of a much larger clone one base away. The CDR3 spells CASSPLPRGLAGTSNTDTQYF. The CDR3 coding sequence is TGTGCCAGCAGCCCCCTTCCTCGGGGACTAGCGGGGACTTCTAACACAGATACGCAGTATTTT. The rearrangement uses TRBV4-2 and TRBJ2-3; 13 bases are shared with TRBD2. This CDR3 comprises 21 residues. The V segment lost 4 bases and the J segment 2 bases; nucleotides outside the gene matches: 18. From germline, CDR1 is LGHNA and CDR2 YNFKEQ.

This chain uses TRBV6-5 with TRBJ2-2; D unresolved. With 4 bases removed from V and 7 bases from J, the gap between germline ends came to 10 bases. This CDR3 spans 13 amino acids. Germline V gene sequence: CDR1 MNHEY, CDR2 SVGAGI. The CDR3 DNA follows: TGTGCCAGCAGTTTTGACCGCGGCGGGGAGCTGTTTTTT. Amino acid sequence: CASSFDRGGELFF.

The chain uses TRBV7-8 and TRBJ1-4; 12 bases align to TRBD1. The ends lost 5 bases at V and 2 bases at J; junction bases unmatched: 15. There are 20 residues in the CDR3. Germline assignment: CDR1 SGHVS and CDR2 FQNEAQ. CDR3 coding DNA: TGTGCCAGCAGCCTGAGCGTGGCGCCGGGACAGGGGGCGACTAATGAAAAACTGTTTTTT. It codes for CASSLSVAPGQGATNEKLFF.

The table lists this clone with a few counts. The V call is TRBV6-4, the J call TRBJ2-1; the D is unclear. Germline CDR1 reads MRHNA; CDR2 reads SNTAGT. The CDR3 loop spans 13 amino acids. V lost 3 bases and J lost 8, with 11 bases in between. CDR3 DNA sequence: TGTGCCAGCAGTGAGGGTGAGCGCGATGAGCAGTTCTTC. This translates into CASSEGERDEQFF.

The CDR3 loop reads CASSPGLTSSPEAFF. As DNA, the CDR3 is TGTGCCAGCAGCCCCGGTTTAACCTCATCCCCTGAAGCTTTCTTT. The chain combines TRBV3-1 (or the pseudogene TRBV3-2) with TRBJ1-1, with unresolved D. V dropped 4 bases and J dropped 6 bases, with 18 bases sitting between them. This CDR3 has 15 residues. CDR1 LGHDT and CDR2 YNNKEL come from the germline V gene (reference sequence).

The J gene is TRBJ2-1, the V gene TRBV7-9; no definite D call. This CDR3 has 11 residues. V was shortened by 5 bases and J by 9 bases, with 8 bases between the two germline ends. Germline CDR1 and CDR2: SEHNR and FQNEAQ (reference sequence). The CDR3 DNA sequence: TGTGCCAGCAGCCTAACAGCTGAGCAGTTCTTC. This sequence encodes CASSLTAEQFF.

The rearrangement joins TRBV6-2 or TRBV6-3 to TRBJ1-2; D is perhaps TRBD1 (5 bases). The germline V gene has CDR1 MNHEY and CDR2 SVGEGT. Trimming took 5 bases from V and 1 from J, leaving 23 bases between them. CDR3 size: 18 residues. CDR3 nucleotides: TGTGCCAGCAGTGAGCGGGGGGGATTCCTCCGAGTTAACTATGGCTACACCTTC. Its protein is CASSERGGFLRVNYGYTF.

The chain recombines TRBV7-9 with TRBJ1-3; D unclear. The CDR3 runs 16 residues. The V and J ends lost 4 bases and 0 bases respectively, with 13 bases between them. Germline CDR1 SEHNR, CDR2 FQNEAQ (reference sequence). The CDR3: CASSYYSGRSGNTIYF. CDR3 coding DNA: TGTGCCAGCAGCTATTACTCGGGTCGCTCTGGAAACACCATATATTTT.

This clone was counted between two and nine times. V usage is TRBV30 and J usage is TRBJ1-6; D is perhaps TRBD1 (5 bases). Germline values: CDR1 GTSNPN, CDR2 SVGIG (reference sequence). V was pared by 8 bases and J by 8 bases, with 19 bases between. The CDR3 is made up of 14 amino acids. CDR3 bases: TGTGCCACCACGGCCTCCCTCAGGGATTCACCCCTCCACTTT. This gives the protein CATTASLRDSPLHF.

The CDR3 nucleotides read TGTGCCAGTAGTATGACGAGCGGGGGGTCCACAGATACGCAGTATTTT. It specifies CASSMTSGGSTDTQYF. The chain is built from TRBV19 and TRBJ2-3, with 9 positions matching TRBD2. CDR1 and CDR2 (germline): LNHDA, SQIVND (reference sequence). Trimming cost V 3 bases and J 2 bases; bases outside gene matches: 6. The CDR3 contains 16 residues. Drawing the rest from reference TRBV19 and TRBJ2-3, the complete variable domain is DGGITQSPKYLFRKEGQNVTLSCEQNLNHDAMYWYRQDPGQGLRLIYYSQIVNDFQKGDIAEGYSVSREKKESFPLTVTSAQKNPTAFYLCASSMTSGGSTDTQYFGPGTRLTVL.

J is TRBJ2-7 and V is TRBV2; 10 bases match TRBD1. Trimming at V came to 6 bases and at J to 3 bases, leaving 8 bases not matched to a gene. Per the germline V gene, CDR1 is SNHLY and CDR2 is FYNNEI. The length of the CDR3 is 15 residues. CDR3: CASREPGTGDYEQYF. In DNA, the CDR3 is TGTGCCAGCAGGGAGCCCGGGACAGGGGACTACGAGCAGTACTTC. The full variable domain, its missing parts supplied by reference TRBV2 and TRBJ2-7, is EPEVTQTPSHQVTQMGQEVILRCVPISNHLYFYWYRQILGQKVEFLVSFYNNEISEKSEIFDDQFSVERPDGSNFTLKIRSTKLEDSAMYFCASREPGTGDYEQYFGPGTRLTVT.

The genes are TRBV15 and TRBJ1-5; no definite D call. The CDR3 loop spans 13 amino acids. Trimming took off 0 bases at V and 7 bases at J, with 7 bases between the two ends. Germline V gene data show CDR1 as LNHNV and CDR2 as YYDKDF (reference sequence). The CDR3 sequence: CATSRDTGQPQHF. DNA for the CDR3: TGTGCCACCAGCAGAGATACGGGACAGCCCCAGCATTTT.

The CDR3 DNA sequence: TGTGCCAGCAGTTACGCGGGACAGGGGTACACTGAAGCTTTCTTT. Residues: CASSYAGQGYTEAFF. The V and J genes are TRBV6-5 and TRBJ1-1; 10 bases fit TRBD1. There are 15 residues in the CDR3. CDR1 and CDR2 (germline): MNHEY, SVGAGI. Trimming removed 2 bases from V and 3 bases from J; junction bases left unmatched: 3.

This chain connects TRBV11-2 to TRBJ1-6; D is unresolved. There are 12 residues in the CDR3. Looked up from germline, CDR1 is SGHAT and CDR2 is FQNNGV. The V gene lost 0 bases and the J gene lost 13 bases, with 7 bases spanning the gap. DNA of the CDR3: TGTGCCAGCAGCTTAGAAGGGAGGCCCCTCCACTTT. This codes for CASSLEGRPLHF.

The CDR3 spells CASSVSGASTDTQYF. CDR3 nucleotide sequence: TGTGCCAGCAGCGTAAGCGGGGCTAGCACAGATACGCAGTATTTT. This chain connects TRBV9 to TRBJ2-3; 7 bases line up with TRBD2. Germline V gives CDR1 SGDLS, CDR2 YYNGEE. V was clipped by 1 base and J by 0 bases; unmatched bases: 2. The CDR3 loop spans 15 amino acids.

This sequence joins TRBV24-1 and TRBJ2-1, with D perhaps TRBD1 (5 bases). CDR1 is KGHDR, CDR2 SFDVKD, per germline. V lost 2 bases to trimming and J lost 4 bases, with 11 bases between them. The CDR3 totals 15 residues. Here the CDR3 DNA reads TGTGCCACCAGTGATTCTAGACAGCAATACAATGAGCAGTTCTTC. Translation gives CATSDSRQQYNEQFF.

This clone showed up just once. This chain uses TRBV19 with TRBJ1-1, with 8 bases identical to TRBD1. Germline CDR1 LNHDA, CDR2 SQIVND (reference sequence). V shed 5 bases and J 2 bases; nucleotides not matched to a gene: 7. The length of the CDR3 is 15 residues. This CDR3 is CASSSGQGINTEAFF. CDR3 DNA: TGTGCCAGTAGTTCAGGACAGGGAATAAACACTGAAGCTTTCTTT. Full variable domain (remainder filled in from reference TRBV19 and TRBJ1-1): DGGITQSPKYLFRKEGQNVTLSCEQNLNHDAMYWYRQDPGQGLRLIYYSQIVNDFQKGDIAEGYSVSREKKESFPLTVTSAQKNPTAFYLCASSSGQGINTEAFFGQGTRLTVV.

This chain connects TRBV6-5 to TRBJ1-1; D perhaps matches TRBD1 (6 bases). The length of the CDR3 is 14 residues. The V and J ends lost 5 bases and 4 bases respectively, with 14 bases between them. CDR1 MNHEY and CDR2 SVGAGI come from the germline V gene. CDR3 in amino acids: CASSINREITEAFF. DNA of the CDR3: TGTGCCAGCAGTATTAACAGGGAGATCACTGAAGCTTTCTTT.